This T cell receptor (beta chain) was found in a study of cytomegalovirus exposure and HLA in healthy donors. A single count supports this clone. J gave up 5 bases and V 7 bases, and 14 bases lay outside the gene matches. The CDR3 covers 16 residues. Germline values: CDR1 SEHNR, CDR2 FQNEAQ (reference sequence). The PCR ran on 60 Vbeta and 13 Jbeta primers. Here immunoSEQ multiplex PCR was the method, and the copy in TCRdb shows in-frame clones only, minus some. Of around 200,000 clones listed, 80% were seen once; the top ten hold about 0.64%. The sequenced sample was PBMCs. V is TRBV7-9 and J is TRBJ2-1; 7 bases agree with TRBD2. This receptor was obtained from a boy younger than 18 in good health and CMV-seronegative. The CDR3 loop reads CASISRGGPTNNEQFF. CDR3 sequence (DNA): TGTGCCAGCATCAGTAGGGGAGGGCCCACAAACAATGAGCAGTTCTTC.